A single sample is the source of the 13 T cell receptor beta chains below, sequenced in a study of blood T cell repertoires in COVID-19. Profiling relied on immunoSEQ multiplex PCR, and the TCRdb table lists in-frame clones only, not all of them. The repertoire includes roughly 40,000 clones, roughly 76% of them detected once, and 8.5% to 9% sits in the top ten. The specimen sequenced was peripheral blood. All receptors derive from a man aged 65 to 79 with active or convalescent COVID-19.

The chain has TRBV16 and TRBJ1-3; D unclear. Germline assignment: CDR1 KGHSY and CDR2 FQNENV. The CDR3 runs 12 residues. Deletions cut 8 bases from V and 10 bases from J, with 15 bases between. As DNA, the CDR3 is TGTGCCAGCGGCGGATGGGGAGGTACCATATATTTT. This codes for CASGGWGGTIYF.

The rearrangement joins TRBV10-3 to TRBJ1-3; D gene ambiguous. Trimming took off 6 bases at V and 0 bases at J, with 12 bases between the two ends. Germline V gene sequence: CDR1 ENHRY, CDR2 SYGVKD. This CDR3 comprises 15 residues. The CDR3 DNA follows: TGTGCCATCAGAATGTCGGGGTACTCTGGAAACACCATATATTTT. Protein sequence: CAIRMSGYSGNTIYF.

This clone was counted only a few times. The genes are TRBV9 and TRBJ1-6, with 10 bases aligning to TRBD1. The V gene end was trimmed by 4 bases and the J gene end by 7 bases; junction bases not matched to a gene: 8. The germline V gene encodes CDR1 SGDLS and CDR2 YYNGEE. This CDR3 has 16 amino acids. CDR3 sequence reads: CASSPNPGQGNSPLHF. The CDR3 DNA reads TGTGCCAGCAGCCCAAACCCGGGACAGGGGAATTCACCCCTCCACTTT.

The chain combines TRBV2 with TRBJ1-6; the D gene is possibly TRBD1 (6 bases). V lost 7 bases to trimming and J lost 7 bases, with 17 bases between them. The CDR3 length is 15 residues. Germline V lookup: CDR1 SNHLY, CDR2 FYNNEI. The CDR3 DNA follows: TGTGCCAGCAAATACCGGGACACCGTGAATTCACCCCTCCACTTT. It specifies CASKYRDTVNSPLHF. The full variable domain, its missing parts supplied by reference TRBV2 and TRBJ1-6, is EPEVTQTPSHQVTQMGQEVILRCVPISNHLYFYWYRQILGQKVEFLVSFYNNEISEKSEIFDDQFSVERPDGSNFTLKIRSTKLEDSAMYFCASKYRDTVNSPLHFGNGTRLTVT.

The chain employs TRBV5-1 and TRBJ1-1, with a possible D match to TRBD1 (6 bases). Trimming took off 3 bases at V and 5 bases at J, with 11 bases between the two ends. Germline-derived CDR1 and CDR2 are SGHRS and YFSETQ. The CDR3 covers 13 residues. CDR3 nucleotides: TGCGCCAGCAGCTCAGGGGTAGGAACTGAAGCTTTCTTT. Translation: CASSSGVGTEAFF.

This clone occurred a few times. This chain links TRBV2 with TRBJ2-3; D possibly corresponds to TRBD1 (6 bases). The germline V gene encodes CDR1 SNHLY and CDR2 FYNNEI. Trimming took off 6 bases at V and 3 bases at J, with 16 bases between the two ends. The CDR3 covers 15 residues. Here the CDR3 reads CASSLFLGGTDTQYF. In DNA form, the CDR3 reads TGTGCCAGCAGCCTGTTTCTAGGGGGAACAGATACGCAGTATTTT.

The V call is TRBV10-2, the J call TRBJ2-5; D remains ambiguous. Germline CDR1 is WSHSY and CDR2 is SAAADI. The CDR3 totals 17 residues. V shed 3 bases and J shed 5 bases, with 22 bases lying between them. The CDR3 spells CASSDFWATPSRETQYF. The CDR3 nucleotides are TGCGCCAGCAGTGATTTTTGGGCGACACCAAGCCGGGAGACCCAGTACTTC.

The chain joins TRBV6-4 to TRBJ2-6, with a possible D match to TRBD1 (7 bases). Germline assignment: CDR1 MRHNA and CDR2 SNTAGT. V was cut by 5 bases and J by 1 base, with 15 bases left in between. The CDR3 consists of 17 residues. The CDR3 sequence: CASSLEPGGSGANVLTF. CDR3 DNA sequence: TGTGCCAGCAGTCTCGAACCAGGGGGGTCTGGGGCCAACGTCCTGACTTTC.

The chain employs TRBV3-1 (or the pseudogene TRBV3-2) and TRBJ2-5; D might be TRBD2 (6 bases). Germline CDR1 is LGHDT and CDR2 is YNNKEL (reference sequence). Trimming took 1 base from V and 8 from J, leaving 17 bases between them. The CDR3 has 15 residues. The CDR3 bases are TGTGCCAGCAGCCAAGTGTCCGGCGGGGCAGGCACCCAGTACTTC. It specifies CASSQVSGGAGTQYF.

This sequence joins TRBV11-3 and TRBJ2-3; 9 bases align to TRBD1. The V gene's germline CDR1 is SGHNT and CDR2 YENEEA. The V gene end was trimmed by 1 base and the J gene end by 4 bases; junction bases not matched to a gene: 6. This CDR3 has 16 amino acids. DNA of the CDR3: TGTGCCAGCAGCTTAGGTGCTGGGACAGGGTCAGATACGCAGTATTTT. Translating gives CASSLGAGTGSDTQYF.

This clone qualifies as medium-sized. The chain uses TRBV7-8 and TRBJ2-7, with D hard to call. Germline CDR1 reads SGHVS; CDR2 reads FQNEAQ. V gave up 0 bases and J gave up 2 bases, with 8 bases separating them. The CDR3 consists of 14 residues. The DNA for the CDR3 is TGTGCCAGCAGCTTAGCGGGCGTGACCTACGAGCAGTACTTC. Protein: CASSLAGVTYEQYF.

J is TRBJ1-4 and V is TRBV7-9; D is ambiguous. This CDR3 spans 16 amino acids. The V end lost 5 bases, the J end lost 6 bases, and 19 bases lay between the germline ends. CDR1 and CDR2 from the germline V gene are SEHNR and FQNEAQ (reference sequence). The CDR3 sequence is CASSQLADIRYEKLFF. The CDR3, as DNA: TGTGCCAGCAGCCAGCTGGCAGACATTCGATATGAAAAACTGTTTTTT. The variable domain in full, with the rest retrieved from reference TRBV7-9 and TRBJ1-4, is DTGVSQNPRHKITKRGQNVTFRCDPISEHNRLYWYRQTLGQGPEFLTYFQNEAQLEKSRLLSDRFSAERPKGSFSTLEIQRTEQGDSAMYLCASSQLADIRYEKLFFGSGTQLSVL.

This clone was observed a single time. The V call is TRBV7-2, the J call TRBJ1-5, with D unclear. The ends were cut back, 3 bases at V and 6 bases at J, with 9 bases in the middle. The V gene's germline CDR1 is SGHTA and CDR2 FQGNSA. The CDR3 loop spans 13 amino acids. CDR3 in amino acids: CASSFEVTQPQHF. The CDR3 DNA follows: TGTGCCAGCAGCTTTGAGGTTACTCAGCCCCAGCATTTT.